The clone carrying this T cell receptor beta chain was seen many times. TCRdb processed the 5' RACE reads anew with MiXCR; each CDR3 protein has one entry. The top ten hold around 1.9% of the sample, which has roughly 70,000 distinct CDR3 sequences, nearly 9% seen once. The sample comes from a study of spatial heterogeneity in lung cancer. Described time point: blood at routine non-recurrence follow-up after resection. Looked up from germline, CDR1 is GTSNPN and CDR2 is SVGIG (reference sequence). CDR3 length: 10 amino acids. V was pared by 6 bases and J by 5 bases, with 7 bases between. This sequence originates from a female donor with early-stage non-small cell lung cancer. The sample in question was PBMCs, obtained at follow-up. J is TRBJ2-5 and V is TRBV30, with D unclear. Here the CDR3 DNA reads TGTGCCTGCGGTGGGGAGACCCAGTACTTC. It yields the protein CACGGETQYF.